These 11 T cell receptor beta chains share one sample of origin, sequenced in a study of Ad26.COV2.S vaccination and SARS-CoV-2 variants. Profiled with immunoSEQ multiplex PCR; TCRdb holds only in-frame clones, not every one. This sample carries around 370,000 clones, roughly 81% of them seen once, and the ten largest clones take roughly 3.5%. The treatment denotes: roughly 18 received Ad26.COV2.S at low or high dose, single or two shots; about 5 received placebo; per-sample allocation not given. Material that was analyzed had been drawn on day 63 after the first vaccine or placebo injection. This specimen consisted of peripheral blood, obtained in a trial of Ad26.COV2.S vaccine versus placebo. These TCRs come from a person between 18 and 65 years old who received the Ad26.COV2.S COVID-19 vaccine or a placebo.

This clone turned up a few times. The chain joins TRBV5-4 to TRBJ2-2; 7 nucleotides line up with TRBD1. Germline CDR1 reads SGHNT; CDR2 reads YYREEE (reference sequence). V trimming: 0 bases; J trimming: 1 base; junction bases outside the gene matches: 3. The CDR3 is 16 residues long. CDR3 residues: CASSLGQGRNTGELFF. CDR3 nucleotide sequence: TGTGCCAGCAGCTTGGGACAGGGAAGGAACACCGGGGAGCTGTTTTTT.

This chain connects TRBV2 to TRBJ1-4; 10 bases are a match to TRBD1. The CDR3 has 14 amino acids. The V gene end was trimmed by 8 bases and the J gene end by 7 bases; junction bases not matched to a gene: 7. Germline V gene lookup returns CDR1 SNHLY and CDR2 FYNNEI. The CDR3 DNA reads as TGTGCCAGCTCGACAGGGGGCAGGGGTGAAAAACTGTTTTTT. This translates into CASSTGGRGEKLFF.

The chain couples TRBV27 to TRBJ2-5; D is ambiguous. The CDR3 consists of 14 residues. Germline CDR1 reads MNHEY; CDR2 reads SMNVEV (reference sequence). V was trimmed by 5 bases and J by 4 bases, leaving 14 bases between them. In DNA form, the CDR3 reads TGTGCCAGCAGTCCCAGGACGGGCAGAGAGACCCAGTACTTC. This translates into CASSPRTGRETQYF.

This chain links TRBV4-3 with TRBJ2-2; D is perhaps TRBD1 or TRBD2 (6 bases each). This CDR3 has 15 amino acids. Germline V lookup: CDR1 LGHNA, CDR2 YSLEER. The V end was cut by 4 bases, the J end by 1 base, with 10 bases between. Here the CDR3 reads CASSPGAVNTGELFF. CDR3 nucleotide sequence: TGCGCCAGCAGCCCGGGGGCCGTGAACACCGGGGAGCTGTTTTTT.

The rearrangement joins TRBV7-9 to TRBJ2-2, with D perhaps matching TRBD2 (5 bases). CDR1 is SEHNR and CDR2 is FQNEAQ in the germline V gene (reference sequence). With 4 bases removed from V and 6 bases from J, the gap between germline ends came to 12 bases. This CDR3 comprises 14 residues. The CDR3 region is CASSSQAGAGELFF. The CDR3 DNA reads as TGTGCCAGCAGCTCCCAGGCCGGGGCCGGGGAGCTGTTTTTT.

The V and J genes are TRBV20-1 and TRBJ2-4; the D gene is possibly TRBD1 (6 bases). CDR1 DFQATT and CDR2 SNEGSKA come from the germline V gene (reference sequence). The V and J ends lost 6 bases and 16 bases respectively, with 16 bases between them. The CDR3 runs to 10 residues. CDR3 DNA: TGCAGTGCCTCGGACAGAGGGCAATACTTC. Translating gives CSASDRGQYF.

The chain carries TRBV3-1 (or the pseudogene TRBV3-2) and TRBJ2-2; D is ambiguous. Between the trimmed V and J ends, which lost 1 base and 7 bases, there was a span of 16 bases. This CDR3 region has 16 residues. The germline gives CDR1 LGHDT, CDR2 YNNKEL (reference sequence). For the CDR3, the DNA is TGTGCCAGCAGCCAAGGAGGCGGTCCTAGATACGGGGAGCTGTTTTTT. Encoded protein: CASSQGGGPRYGELFF.

The chain has TRBV6-5 and TRBJ2-7; no clear D gene. CDR3 length: 11 residues. Trimming cost V 6 bases and J 3 bases, with 6 bases left between them. The germline gives CDR1 MNHEY, CDR2 SVGAGI. CDR3 loop: CASRRNYEQYF. The DNA for the CDR3 is TGTGCCAGCAGACGAAACTACGAGCAGTACTTC.

The chain carries TRBV25-1 and TRBJ1-4; maybe TRBD1 (6 bases). The V gene lost 1 base and the J gene lost 8 bases, with 14 bases spanning the gap. The CDR3 is 15 residues long. Germline V gene sequence: CDR1 MGHDK, CDR2 SYGVNS. The CDR3 coding sequence is TGTGCCAGCAGTGAATCTGGGGGGCTCGGGGAAAAACTGTTTTTT. It translates to CASSESGGLGEKLFF.

The chain links TRBV11-2 to TRBJ2-3, with 10 bases fitting TRBD2. J was trimmed by 8 bases and V by 1 base; bases with no gene match: 6. Per germline, CDR1 SGHAT and CDR2 FQNNGV. This CDR3 spans 15 amino acids. CDR3 region: CASSLGLAGVGTQYF. The CDR3 DNA follows: TGTGCCAGCAGCTTAGGGCTAGCGGGAGTAGGTACGCAGTATTTT.

The rearrangement uses TRBV19 and TRBJ2-7; D call uncertain. The V end lost 2 bases, the J end lost 1 base, and 9 bases lay between the germline ends. Germline V gives CDR1 LNHDA, CDR2 SQIVND (reference sequence). The CDR3 totals 14 residues. CDR3 sequence (DNA): TGTGCCAGTAGTATAAGACCATCTTCCTACGAGCAGTACTTC. It is translated as CASSIRPSSYEQYF.